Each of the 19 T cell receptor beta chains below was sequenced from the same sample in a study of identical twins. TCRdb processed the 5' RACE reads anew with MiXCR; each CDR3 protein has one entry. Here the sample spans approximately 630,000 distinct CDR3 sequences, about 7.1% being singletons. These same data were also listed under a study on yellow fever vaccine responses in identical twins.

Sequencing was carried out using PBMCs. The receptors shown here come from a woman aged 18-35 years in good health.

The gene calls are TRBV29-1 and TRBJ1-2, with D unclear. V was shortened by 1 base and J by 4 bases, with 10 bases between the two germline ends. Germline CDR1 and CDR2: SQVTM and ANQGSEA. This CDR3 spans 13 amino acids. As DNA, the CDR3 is TGCAGCGTTGAAGGGTCCAGGAGCTATGGCTACACCTTC. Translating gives CSVEGSRSYGYTF.

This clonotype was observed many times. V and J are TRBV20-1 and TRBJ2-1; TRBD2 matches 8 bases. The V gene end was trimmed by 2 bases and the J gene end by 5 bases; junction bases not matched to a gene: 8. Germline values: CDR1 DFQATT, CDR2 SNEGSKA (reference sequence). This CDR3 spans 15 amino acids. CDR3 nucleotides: TGCAGTGCTAGACGCCTTGCGGGGGGTCACAATGAGCAGTTCTTC. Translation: CSARRLAGGHNEQFF.

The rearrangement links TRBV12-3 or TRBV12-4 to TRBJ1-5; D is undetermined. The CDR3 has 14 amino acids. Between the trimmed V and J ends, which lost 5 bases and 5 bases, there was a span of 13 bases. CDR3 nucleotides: TGTGCCAGCAGTCCAGTCAGTGGCGATCAGCCCCAGCATTTT. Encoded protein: CASSPVSGDQPQHF.

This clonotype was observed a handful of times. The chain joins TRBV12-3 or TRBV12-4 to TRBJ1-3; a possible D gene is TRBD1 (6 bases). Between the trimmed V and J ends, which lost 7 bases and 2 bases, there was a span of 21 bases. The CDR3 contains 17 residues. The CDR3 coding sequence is TGTGCCAGCACCCCGCGAGGGGGGGGCGTCGCTGGAAACACCATATATTTT. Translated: CASTPRGGGVAGNTIYF.

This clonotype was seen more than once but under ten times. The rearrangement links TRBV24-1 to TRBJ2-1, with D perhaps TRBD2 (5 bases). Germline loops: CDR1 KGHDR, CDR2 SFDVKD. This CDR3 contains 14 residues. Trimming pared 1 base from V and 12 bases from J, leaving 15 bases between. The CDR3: CATSDFGAAFGQFF. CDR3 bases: TGTGCCACCAGTGATTTTGGAGCGGCGTTTGGGCAGTTCTTC.

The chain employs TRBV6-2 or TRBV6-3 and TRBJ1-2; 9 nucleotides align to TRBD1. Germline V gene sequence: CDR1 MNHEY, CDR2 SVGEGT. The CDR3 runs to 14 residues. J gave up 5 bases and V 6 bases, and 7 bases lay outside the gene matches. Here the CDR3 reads CASREGTGPYGYTF. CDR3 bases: TGTGCCAGCAGGGAAGGGACAGGGCCTTATGGCTACACCTTC.

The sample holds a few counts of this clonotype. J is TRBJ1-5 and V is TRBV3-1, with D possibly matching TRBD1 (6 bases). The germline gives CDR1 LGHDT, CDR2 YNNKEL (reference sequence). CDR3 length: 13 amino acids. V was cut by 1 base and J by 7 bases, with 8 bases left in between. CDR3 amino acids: CASSQGTVQPQHF. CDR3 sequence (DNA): TGTGCCAGCAGCCAAGGGACAGTCCAGCCCCAGCATTTT.

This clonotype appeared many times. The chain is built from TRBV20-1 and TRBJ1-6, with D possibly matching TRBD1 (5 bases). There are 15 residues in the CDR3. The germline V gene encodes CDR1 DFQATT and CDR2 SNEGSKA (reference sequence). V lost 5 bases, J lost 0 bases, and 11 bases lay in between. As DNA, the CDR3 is TGCAGTGCTCGGGACGGTAGCTCCTATAATTCACCCCTCCACTTT. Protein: CSARDGSSYNSPLHF.

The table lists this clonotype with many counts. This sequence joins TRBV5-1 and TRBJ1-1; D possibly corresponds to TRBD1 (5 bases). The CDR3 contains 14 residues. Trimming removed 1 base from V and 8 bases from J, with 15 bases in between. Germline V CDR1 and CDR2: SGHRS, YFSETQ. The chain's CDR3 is CASSLIPLDSEAFF. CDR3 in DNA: TGCGCCAGCAGCTTGATACCCCTCGACAGCGAAGCTTTCTTT.

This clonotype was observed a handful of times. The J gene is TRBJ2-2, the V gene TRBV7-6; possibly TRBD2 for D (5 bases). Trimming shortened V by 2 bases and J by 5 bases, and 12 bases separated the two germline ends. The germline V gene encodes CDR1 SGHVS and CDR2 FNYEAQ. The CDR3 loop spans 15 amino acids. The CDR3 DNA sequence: TGTGCCAGCAGCTTACAGGCGGGCGCGACCGGGGAGCTGTTTTTT. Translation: CASSLQAGATGELFF. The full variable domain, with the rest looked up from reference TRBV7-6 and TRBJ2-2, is GAGVSQSPRYKVTKRGQDVALRCDPISGHVSLYWYRQALGQGPEFLTYFNYEAQQDKSGLPNDRFSAERPEGSISTLTIQRTEQRDSAMYRCASSLQAGATGELFFGEGSRLTVL.

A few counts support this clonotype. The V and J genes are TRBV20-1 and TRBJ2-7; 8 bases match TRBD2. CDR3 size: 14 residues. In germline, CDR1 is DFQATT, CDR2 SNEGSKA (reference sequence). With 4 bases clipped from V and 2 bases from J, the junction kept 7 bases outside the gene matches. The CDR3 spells CSATPTSGAYEQYF. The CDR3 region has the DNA TGCAGTGCTACCCCCACTAGCGGAGCCTACGAGCAGTACTTC.

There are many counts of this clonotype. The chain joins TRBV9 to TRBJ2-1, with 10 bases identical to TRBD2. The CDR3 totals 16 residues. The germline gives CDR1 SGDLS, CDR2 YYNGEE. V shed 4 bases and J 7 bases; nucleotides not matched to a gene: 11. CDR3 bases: TGTGCCAGCAGCCCGCTGGGACTAGCGTATAGGAATGAGCAGTTCTTC. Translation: CASSPLGLAYRNEQFF.

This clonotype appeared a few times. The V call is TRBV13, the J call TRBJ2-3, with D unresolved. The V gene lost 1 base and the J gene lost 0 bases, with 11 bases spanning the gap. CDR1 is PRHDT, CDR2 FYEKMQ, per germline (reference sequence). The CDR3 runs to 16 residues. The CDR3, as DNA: TGTGCCAGCAGCTTAGTCCGACCTACAAGCACAGATACGCAGTATTTT. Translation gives CASSLVRPTSTDTQYF.

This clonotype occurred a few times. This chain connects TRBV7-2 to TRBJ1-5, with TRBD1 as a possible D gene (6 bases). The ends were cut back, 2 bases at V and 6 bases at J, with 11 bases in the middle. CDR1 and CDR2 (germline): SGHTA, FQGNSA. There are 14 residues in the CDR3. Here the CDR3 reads CASSLTGKSQPQHF. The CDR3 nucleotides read TGTGCCAGCAGCTTAACAGGGAAGTCTCAGCCCCAGCATTTT.

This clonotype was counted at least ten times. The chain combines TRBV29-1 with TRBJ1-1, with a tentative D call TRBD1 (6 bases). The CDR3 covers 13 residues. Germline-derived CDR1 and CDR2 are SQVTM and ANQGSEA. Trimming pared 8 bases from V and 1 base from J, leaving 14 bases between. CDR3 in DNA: TGCAGCACCCGGACAGAGAGGAACACTGAAGCTTTCTTT. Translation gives CSTRTERNTEAFF.

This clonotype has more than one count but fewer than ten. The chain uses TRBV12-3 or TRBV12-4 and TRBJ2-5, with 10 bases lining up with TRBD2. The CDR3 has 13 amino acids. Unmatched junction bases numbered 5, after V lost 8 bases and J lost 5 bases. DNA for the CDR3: TGTGCCAGCGAATTAGCGGGAGGTGAGACCCAGTACTTC. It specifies CASELAGGETQYF.

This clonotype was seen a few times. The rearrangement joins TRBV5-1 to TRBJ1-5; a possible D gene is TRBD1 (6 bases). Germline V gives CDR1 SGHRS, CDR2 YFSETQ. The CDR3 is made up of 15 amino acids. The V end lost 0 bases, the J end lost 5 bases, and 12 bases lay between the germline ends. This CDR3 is CASSLAGGGDQPQHF. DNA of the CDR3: TGCGCCAGCAGCTTGGCGGGGGGCGGGGATCAGCCCCAGCATTTT.

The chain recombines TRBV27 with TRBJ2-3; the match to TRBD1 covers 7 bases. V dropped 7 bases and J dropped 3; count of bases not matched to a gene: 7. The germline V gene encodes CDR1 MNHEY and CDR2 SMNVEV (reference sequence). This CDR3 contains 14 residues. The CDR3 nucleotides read TGTGCCAGCATCGACAGGGAAAAGACAGATACGCAGTATTTT. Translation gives CASIDREKTDTQYF.

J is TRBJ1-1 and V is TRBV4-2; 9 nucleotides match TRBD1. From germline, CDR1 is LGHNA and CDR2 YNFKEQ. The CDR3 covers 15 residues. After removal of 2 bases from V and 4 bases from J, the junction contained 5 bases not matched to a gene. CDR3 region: CASSQPQGQGTEAFF. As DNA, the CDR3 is TGTGCCAGCAGCCAACCCCAGGGACAGGGCACTGAAGCTTTCTTT.